These 3 T cell receptor beta chains originate from one sample sequenced in a study of blood T cells in healthy people across ages. Using a J-beta primer mix together with a sample-barcoded 5' primer, a second PCR was run for roughly 6 to 12 cycles. TCRdb re-called the 5' RACE reads through MiXCR, storing one row per CDR3 protein. The sample shows about 1.5 million distinct CDR3 sequences, roughly 43% of them seen only once. The sequenced sample was blood. The receptors derive from a woman between 18 and 29 years old in good health.

Note on this clonotype: An end of the junction does not agree with germline; a read error may underlie this. This chain connects TRBV18 to TRBJ2-7; TRBD2 is a possible D gene (5 bases). The better agreement between TRBJ2-5 and the DNA end casts doubt on the J call. Germline V CDR1 and CDR2: KGHSH, LQKENI. There are 12 residues in the CDR3. The CDR3 nucleotides are TGTGTCAGCTCACCACGGGGAGAGACCCAGTACTTC. It yields the protein CVSSPRGETQYF.

The sample holds a few counts of this clonotype. The chain is built from TRBV20-1 and TRBJ2-1, with 12 bases matching TRBD2. This CDR3 is built from 15 residues. The junction had 5 bases not matched to a gene; V was cut back by 0 bases and J by 8 bases. Germline assignment: CDR1 DFQATT and CDR2 SNEGSKA (reference sequence). CDR3 amino acids: CSARDRLAGVHEQFF. CDR3 sequence (DNA): TGCAGTGCTAGAGATAGACTAGCGGGGGTGCATGAGCAGTTCTTC.

This clonotype was counted a few times. The CDR3 region is CASSLDNIGQYF. DNA for the CDR3: TGTGCCAGCAGCTTAGACAATATTGGGCAGTACTTC. J is TRBJ2-4 and V is TRBV7-2; D ambiguous. V was pared by 1 base and J by 13 bases, with 11 bases between. The CDR3 runs to 12 residues. Per germline, CDR1 SGHTA and CDR2 FQGNSA.